The following is a TCR beta chain sequence with its context. The antigen this receptor binds is unknown. It has no much larger one-base neighbor in the sample; base qualities were not kept. TCR CDR3 regions were amplified from genomic DNA by multiplex PCR using the deep immunoSEQ assay. Extracted genomic DNA from each cell subset was distributed evenly across all wells of several immunoSEQ 96-well plates, and each plate was treated as a replicate. For sorted subsets, each replicate PCR was loaded with approximately 190 ng genomic DNA, equivalent to roughly 30,000 T cell genomes. Purified libraries were quantified with a Qubit 3.0 fluorometer, sized on a Bioanalyzer 2100, and re-quantified with the KAPA Library Quantification kit. Every immunoSEQ 96-well plate was sequenced on a separate single-read 150-cycle Illumina NextSeq 550 flow cell. As for the authors' bioinformatics: The immunoSEQ output contained only junctional sequences without quality scores, so filtering could not match that applied to full-length reads. Sequences were annotated with PyIR, a Python wrapper for IgBLAST v1.9, using IMGT germline references to assign V/J genes and CDR3. Reads with weak V/J assignments (E-value above 1e-6), missing CDR3, stop codons, out-of-frame junctions, or ambiguous translated residues were removed. V3J clonotypes were defined as sequences sharing an identical inferred V gene, J gene, and CDR3 amino acid sequence. To compute the percentage overlap between repertoires, the number of shared unique clonotypes was divided by the size of the smaller repertoire. Repertoire richness was assessed with RTK rarefaction, the Chao1 estimator, and Recon v2.1 estimates of unobserved clonotypes. Generation probabilities were computed with OLGA for all TCRbeta clonotypes obtained by the gDNA method from several donors. In its TCRdb copy, this immuneACCESS table keeps in-frame sequences only and misses some clones. Where compared with another copy, unresolved V genes explain less than half of these, and the others have no known cause. From that table come the V and J calls and clone size; the DNA was used to work out D and trimming. The sample table lists approximately 1.9 million clones, roughly 93% of them with a count of one. The top ten hold about 1.6% of the sample.

The record originates from a study of shared clonotypes between healthy human individuals (dated by TCRdb to between 2020 and 2021). Concerning the study at large: The cohort comprised two women and a few men aged 18 to 49 years. Between about 0.8 and 8.9 billion PBMCs per donor were obtained by leukapheresis. To estimate repertoire size and how much clonotypes are shared between individuals, the study performed deep sequencing of blood TCR repertoires from a few healthy adults. Libraries were prepared and TCR repertoires were sequenced by different laboratories using diverse techniques, in order to increase sequencing depth and limit assay-specific biases. For each donor, CD4 naive and CD4 memory were each run on three plates, CD8 naive on two plates, and CD8 memory on one plate. What the work shows at the level of the full study, not this receptor alone: Incomplete sequencing was indicated by rarefaction of sorted-subset datasets, despite the large sequencing depth. Because the study included only a small number of donors, the genetic and exposure-history diversity represented was limited. When four donors were compared, the shared fraction of clonotypes was roughly 4.8% for naive CD4, about 4% for naive CD8, about 2.5% for memory CD4, and 0.35% to 0.5% for memory CD8. Compared with non-shared clonotypes, the clonotypes found in all four sorted-subset donors had higher generation probabilities. Larger estimated clonotype richness was generally found for naive subsets than for memory subsets. Based on pairwise subsampling, the degree of clonotype sharing among donors was expected to be affected by sequencing depth. Sampling was limited to blood, and TCR repertoires in tissue likely differ from TCR repertoires in blood.

The germline V gene (reference sequence) specifies MNHEY as CDR1 and SMNVEV as CDR2. The CDR3 covers 19 residues, taking in both the cysteine and the phenylalanine. Left in the record is the CDR3 DNA by itself, 57 bases read in frame from the first base. Trimming removed 8 bases from V and 0 bases from J; the gene matches leave 18 bases unexplained. CD8 naive samples were obtained by positive selection for CCR7 among CD45RO-negative cells, yielding a CD45RA+CCR7+ population from which TemRA cells were excluded. Healthy HIV-negative adults with no recently reported acute infections or vaccinations were included as donors. Every donor was a Caucasian adult living in Nashville, Tennessee, USA. After blood collection by leukapheresis, PBMCs were isolated using Ficoll-Histopaque density gradient centrifugation and then cryopreserved in the vapor phase of liquid nitrogen. Analytical flow cytometry was used to check the purity and quantity of every magnetically sorted T cell population. From each sorted fraction, genomic DNA was isolated and quantified by UV absorbance on a Nanodrop 2000c.

This TCR was sampled from a man younger than 35 in good health. Some clones in this sample may be carry-over from other donors' samples. The rearranged chain carries TRBV27 and TRBJ2-5; 10 central bases correspond to TRBD1. The source material was naive CD8+ T cells from PBMCs. According to the study, the label for this sample's cell subset or site signals: CD45RA+CCR7+. The CDR3 protein: CASGNLPGQGSLYQETQYF. The sequenced DNA: TGTGCCAGCGGTAACCTTCCGGGACAGGGGTCCCTGTACCAAGAGACCCAGTACTTC.